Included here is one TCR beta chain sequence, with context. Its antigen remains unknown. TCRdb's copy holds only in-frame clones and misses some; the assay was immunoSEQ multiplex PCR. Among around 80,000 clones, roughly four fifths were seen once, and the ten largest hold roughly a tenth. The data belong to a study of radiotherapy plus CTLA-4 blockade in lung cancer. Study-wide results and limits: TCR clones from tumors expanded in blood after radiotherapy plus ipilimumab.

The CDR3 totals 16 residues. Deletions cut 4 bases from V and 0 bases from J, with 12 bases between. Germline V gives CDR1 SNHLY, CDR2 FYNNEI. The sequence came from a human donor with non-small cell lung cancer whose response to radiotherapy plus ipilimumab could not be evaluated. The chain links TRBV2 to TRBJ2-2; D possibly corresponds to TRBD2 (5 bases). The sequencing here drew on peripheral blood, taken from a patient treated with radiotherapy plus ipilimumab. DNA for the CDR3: TGTGCCAGCAGTGTTTCAGTAGCGACGAACACCGGGGAGCTGTTTTTT. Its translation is CASSVSVATNTGELFF.